This entry describes one T cell receptor (beta chain). Per the authors' pipeline: Quantification of nucleated cells was approximated via reference gene primer amplification. Profiling relied on immunoSEQ multiplex PCR, and the TCRdb table lists in-frame clones only, not all of them. V and J calls and clone size follow that table, whereas D and trimming were derived from the DNA. Among around 340,000 clones listed, around 83% were seen once. These data come from a study of blood T cell repertoires in COVID-19. Study-wide context: The United States, Italy and Spain were the sources of the acute and convalescent COVID-19 samples. The analysed material was cDNA or gDNA that came from T cells, B-cell-depleted T cells, or PBMCs.

CDR1 is MGHRA and CDR2 is YSYEKL in the germline V gene. There are 17 residues in the CDR3. V was clipped by 2 bases and J by 4 bases; unmatched bases: 12. The sequence was collected from a young man with active or convalescent COVID-19. The genes are TRBV4-1 and TRBJ2-3; 7 bases agree with TRBD1. The source material was peripheral blood. This CDR3 reads CASSQHRTGLVPDTQYF. The DNA of the CDR3 is TGCGCCAGCAGCCAACATCGGACAGGTTTGGTACCAGATACGCAGTATTTT.